A selection of T cell receptor beta chains follows, all from one sample in a study of cytomegalovirus exposure and HLA in healthy donors. Assay: immunoSEQ multiplex PCR; the TCRdb copy retains only in-frame clones and omits some. The sample totals 80,000 or so clones. The specimen was PBMCs. These receptors all stem from a man aged 45 to 65 in good health and CMV-seropositive. CDR3s include the opening cysteine and the closing phenylalanine or tryptophan. The order of the fields is CDR3 DNA, CDR3 protein, D gene, CDR3 length, V gene, J gene. A D gene is named only where the DNA matches it firmly.

CDR3nt: TGTGCCAGCAGTGAAGCTGGATGGGAGCTAAACACTGAAGCTTTCTTT; CDR3aa: CASSEAGWELNTEAFF; d_gene: NA; len: 16; v_gene: TRBV6-1; j_gene: TRBJ1-1
CDR3nt: TGCGCCAGCAGCCAAGACACAGAACTTGGAAACACCATATATTTT; CDR3aa: CASSQDTELGNTIYF; d_gene: NA; len: 15; v_gene: TRBV4-1; j_gene: TRBJ1-3
CDR3nt: TGTGCCAGCTCAGCGACTAGCTCGGAAGATACGCAGTATTTT; CDR3aa: CASSATSSEDTQYF; d_gene: TRBD2; len: 14; v_gene: TRBV18; j_gene: TRBJ2-3
CDR3nt: TGTGCCAGCAGCGTTGACAGGTCCCAAGGAGAGCAGTACTTC; CDR3aa: CASSVDRSQGEQYF; d_gene: NA; len: 14; v_gene: TRBV9; j_gene: TRBJ2-7
CDR3nt: TGCGCCAGCAGCACTGAAGGACAGGGGAATAATTCACCCCTCCACTTT; CDR3aa: CASSTEGQGNNSPLHF; d_gene: TRBD1; len: 16; v_gene: TRBV5-1; j_gene: TRBJ1-6
CDR3nt: TGCGCCAGCGGCGGGGGGGGCTTGAACACTGAAGCTTTCTTT; CDR3aa: CASGGGGLNTEAFF; d_gene: NA; len: 14; v_gene: TRBV10-2; j_gene: TRBJ1-1
CDR3nt: TGTGCCAGCAGTGCCTTGGGGTCCGGGACACACAGGGTCTTC; CDR3aa: CASSALGSGTHRVF; d_gene: NA; len: 14; v_gene: TRBV7-2; j_gene: TRBJ2-1
CDR3nt: TGTGCCAGCAGTGACTGGCTAGCGGGGGCGGAGGGGACCCAGTACTTC; CDR3aa: CASSDWLAGAEGTQYF; d_gene: TRBD2; len: 16; v_gene: TRBV2; j_gene: TRBJ2-5
CDR3nt: TGTGCCAGCAGCGTAGCAGGGACTGGGGGAAATGAGCAGTTCTTC; CDR3aa: CASSVAGTGGNEQFF; d_gene: NA; len: 15; v_gene: TRBV9; j_gene: TRBJ2-1
CDR3nt: TGTGCCAGCAGTTTATCGTCAAGACAGGGTAATTCCTATGGCTACACCTTC; CDR3aa: CASSLSSRQGNSYGYTF; d_gene: TRBD1; len: 17; v_gene: TRBV27; j_gene: TRBJ1-2
CDR3nt: TGTGCTAGTGGCCTAAGTACTGAAGCTTTCTTT; CDR3aa: CASGLSTEAFF; d_gene: NA; len: 11; v_gene: TRBV12-5; j_gene: TRBJ1-1
CDR3nt: TGCGCCAGCAGCTGGGAGACAGGGGTCCCCTACAATGAGCAGTTCTTC; CDR3aa: CASSWETGVPYNEQFF; d_gene: TRBD1; len: 16; v_gene: TRBV5-1; j_gene: TRBJ2-1
CDR3nt: TGTGCCAGCAGCGTCCAGGGAAAGGGCTACACCTTC; CDR3aa: CASSVQGKGYTF; d_gene: NA; len: 12; v_gene: TRBV9; j_gene: TRBJ1-2
CDR3nt: TGTGCCAGCAGTCCCTCAGGGGGGCTCTCCTACAATGAGCAGTTCTTC; CDR3aa: CASSPSGGLSYNEQFF; d_gene: NA; len: 16; v_gene: TRBV28; j_gene: TRBJ2-1
CDR3nt: TGTGCCAGTAGTATAGATCTATACGCGGCGACGGCACAAATGAACACTGAAGCTTTCTTT; CDR3aa: CASSIDLYAATAQMNTEAFF; d_gene: NA; len: 20; v_gene: TRBV19; j_gene: TRBJ1-1
CDR3nt: TGCGCCACCGCGAGGGATTTGGACAGCTCTGGAAACACCATATATTTT; CDR3aa: CATARDLDSSGNTIYF; d_gene: NA; len: 16; v_gene: TRBV5-1; j_gene: TRBJ1-3
CDR3nt: TGTGCCAGCAGTGAAGGGGGGCCGGAAACTGAAGCTTTCTTT; CDR3aa: CASSEGGPETEAFF; d_gene: NA; len: 14; v_gene: TRBV2; j_gene: TRBJ1-1
CDR3nt: TGCGTCAGCAGCTTGGCGGGGGGAGCTAACTATGGCTACACCTTC; CDR3aa: CVSSLAGGANYGYTF; d_gene: NA; len: 15; v_gene: TRBV5-1; j_gene: TRBJ1-2
CDR3nt: TGTGCCAGCAGCTTGGAACAGATTTTCTATGGCTACACCTTC; CDR3aa: CASSLEQIFYGYTF; d_gene: NA; len: 14; v_gene: TRBV5-6; j_gene: TRBJ1-2
CDR3nt: TGTGCCAGCAGCTCTGGGGTAAGCGGGAGGAGGTGGAACGAGCAGTACTTC; CDR3aa: CASSSGVSGRRWNEQYF; d_gene: TRBD2; len: 17; v_gene: TRBV5-6; j_gene: TRBJ2-7
CDR3nt: TGCAGCGTTCCGGACAGGGAGGTCGACTATGGCTACACCTTC; CDR3aa: CSVPDREVDYGYTF; d_gene: TRBD1; len: 14; v_gene: TRBV29-1; j_gene: TRBJ1-2
CDR3nt: TGTGCCAGCAGTAGGAACAGGGGGACTGAAGCTTTCTTT; CDR3aa: CASSRNRGTEAFF; d_gene: TRBD1; len: 13; v_gene: TRBV6-1; j_gene: TRBJ1-1
CDR3nt: TGTGCCAGCAGTCCCTTAGGGGCAGGGAATAGCTACGGCTACACCTTC; CDR3aa: CASSPLGAGNSYGYTF; d_gene: NA; len: 16; v_gene: TRBV6-6; j_gene: TRBJ1-2
CDR3nt: TGTGCCAGCAGCCAAGATTCGGAGAGAATAGATGAGCAGTTCTTC; CDR3aa: CASSQDSERIDEQFF; d_gene: NA; len: 15; v_gene: TRBV14; j_gene: TRBJ2-1
CDR3nt: TGTGCCAGCAGTGGAGAGACTGAAGCTTTCTTT; CDR3aa: CASSGETEAFF; d_gene: NA; len: 11; v_gene: TRBV6-4; j_gene: TRBJ1-1
CDR3nt: TGCGCCAGCAGCCAGGCCGGACAAGAAAATCAGCCCCAGCATTTT; CDR3aa: CASSQAGQENQPQHF; d_gene: NA; len: 15; v_gene: TRBV4-1; j_gene: TRBJ1-5
CDR3nt: TGTGCCTGGGACAACAGGGTCGGTGACACTGAAGCTTTCTTT; CDR3aa: CAWDNRVGDTEAFF; d_gene: NA; len: 14; v_gene: TRBV30; j_gene: TRBJ1-1
CDR3nt: TGCGCCAGCAGCCCGACAGGGGCGCTCGACTCCTACAATGAGCAGTTCTTC; CDR3aa: CASSPTGALDSYNEQFF; d_gene: TRBD1; len: 17; v_gene: TRBV5-1; j_gene: TRBJ2-1
CDR3nt: TGTGCCAGCAGTGAAGCGGGGACAGGGCAAGAGACCCAGTACTTC; CDR3aa: CASSEAGTGQETQYF; d_gene: TRBD1; len: 15; v_gene: TRBV6-1; j_gene: TRBJ2-5
CDR3nt: TGTGCCAGCAGTTACTCCCCGTCGAGCAATCAGCCCCAGCATTTT; CDR3aa: CASSYSPSSNQPQHF; d_gene: NA; len: 15; v_gene: TRBV6-5; j_gene: TRBJ1-5
CDR3nt: TGCGCCAGCAGCCGTTGGAGGACAGGGGTGGACAATGAGCAGTTCTTC; CDR3aa: CASSRWRTGVDNEQFF; d_gene: TRBD1; len: 16; v_gene: TRBV5-1; j_gene: TRBJ2-1
CDR3nt: TGTGCCAGCAGTATCCAGGGTAAGGGTCAGCCCCAGCATTTT; CDR3aa: CASSIQGKGQPQHF; d_gene: NA; len: 14; v_gene: TRBV2; j_gene: TRBJ1-5
CDR3nt: TGTGCCACCCGCTCAGGCCCTTTGGGCTACACCTTC; CDR3aa: CATRSGPLGYTF; d_gene: NA; len: 12; v_gene: TRBV2; j_gene: TRBJ1-2
CDR3nt: TGTGCCAGCAGTCTACAGCCGAACACTGAAGCTTTCTTT; CDR3aa: CASSLQPNTEAFF; d_gene: NA; len: 13; v_gene: TRBV2; j_gene: TRBJ1-1
CDR3nt: TGTGCCAGCTCGCCCGGACTAGCAGGTGAGCAGTTCTTC; CDR3aa: CASSPGLAGEQFF; d_gene: TRBD2; len: 13; v_gene: TRBV18; j_gene: TRBJ2-1
CDR3nt: TGTGCCAGCAGTGAATCCAGGTGGGGAGGGTATGGCTACACCTTC; CDR3aa: CASSESRWGGYGYTF; d_gene: NA; len: 15; v_gene: TRBV25-1; j_gene: TRBJ1-2
CDR3nt: TGCGCCAGCAGCCGTCAAGAGGACACTGAAGCTTTCTTT; CDR3aa: CASSRQEDTEAFF; d_gene: NA; len: 13; v_gene: TRBV4-1; j_gene: TRBJ1-1
CDR3nt: TGTGCCAGCAGGCTAAGCAGGGCGGGGAATCAGCCCCAGCATTTT; CDR3aa: CASRLSRAGNQPQHF; d_gene: NA; len: 15; v_gene: TRBV28; j_gene: TRBJ1-5
CDR3nt: TGTGCCAGCAGTTACTCTGACAGGCAACCTAACTATGGCTACACCTTC; CDR3aa: CASSYSDRQPNYGYTF; d_gene: NA; len: 16; v_gene: TRBV6-5; j_gene: TRBJ1-2
CDR3nt: TGTGCCAGCAGCTCGGGACAGGCTAACTATGGCTACACCTTC; CDR3aa: CASSSGQANYGYTF; d_gene: TRBD1; len: 14; v_gene: TRBV28; j_gene: TRBJ1-2
CDR3nt: TGTGCCAGCAGATCCACGGGGGTCTACGAGCAGTACTTC; CDR3aa: CASRSTGVYEQYF; d_gene: NA; len: 13; v_gene: TRBV6-5; j_gene: TRBJ2-7
CDR3nt: TGTGCCAGTAGTATACTCCCAGTAACGGGGACCCAGTACTTC; CDR3aa: CASSILPVTGTQYF; d_gene: NA; len: 14; v_gene: TRBV19; j_gene: TRBJ2-5
CDR3nt: TGCGCCAGCAGCCAACTCGGGGGACGGCCGCTAGGCTACACCTTC; CDR3aa: CASSQLGGRPLGYTF; d_gene: NA; len: 15; v_gene: TRBV4-1; j_gene: TRBJ1-2
CDR3nt: TGCGCCAGCAGCCAAGTCGAAACAGGGGGTGGAAACACCATATATTTT; CDR3aa: CASSQVETGGGNTIYF; d_gene: TRBD1; len: 16; v_gene: TRBV4-1; j_gene: TRBJ1-3
CDR3nt: TGTGCCAGCAGTGCGTACGGGGGACAGCCCCAGCATTTT; CDR3aa: CASSAYGGQPQHF; d_gene: NA; len: 13; v_gene: TRBV6-1; j_gene: TRBJ1-5
CDR3nt: TGTGCCAGCAGCCCCGGGGGGTTGGGGGAGCAGTTCTTC; CDR3aa: CASSPGGLGEQFF; d_gene: TRBD2; len: 13; v_gene: TRBV7-3; j_gene: TRBJ2-1
CDR3nt: TGTGCCAGCAGCCCGACTAGCGGGGGGGCAGATACGCAGTATTTT; CDR3aa: CASSPTSGGADTQYF; d_gene: TRBD2; len: 15; v_gene: TRBV4-2; j_gene: TRBJ2-3
CDR3nt: TGCGCCAGCAGTTTACAAGAGACCCAGTACTTC; CDR3aa: CASSLQETQYF; d_gene: NA; len: 11; v_gene: TRBV5-1; j_gene: TRBJ2-5
CDR3nt: TGTGCCAGCAGCTTAGGGCAGGGGGACACTGAAGCTTTCTTT; CDR3aa: CASSLGQGDTEAFF; d_gene: TRBD1; len: 14; v_gene: TRBV7-9; j_gene: TRBJ1-1
CDR3nt: TGTGCCAGCAGCTTAAACAGGGTGAACACTGAAGCTTTCTTT; CDR3aa: CASSLNRVNTEAFF; d_gene: NA; len: 14; v_gene: TRBV7-2; j_gene: TRBJ1-1
CDR3nt: TGTGCCAGCAGACTCGAGGTCTACAATGAGCAGTTCTTC; CDR3aa: CASRLEVYNEQFF; d_gene: NA; len: 13; v_gene: TRBV5-4; j_gene: TRBJ2-1
CDR3nt: TGTGCCAGCAGCCAAGATCAGTTCTGGCAAACTGAAGCTTTCTTT; CDR3aa: CASSQDQFWQTEAFF; d_gene: NA; len: 15; v_gene: TRBV4-2; j_gene: TRBJ1-1
CDR3nt: TGTGCCAGCATCCGGACAATTTATGGCTACACCTTC; CDR3aa: CASIRTIYGYTF; d_gene: NA; len: 12; v_gene: TRBV6-5; j_gene: TRBJ1-2
CDR3nt: TGTGCCAGCAGCCCAAACCCGGCAGGTGGGTCTAGGGGAGGATATCAGCCCCAGCATTTT; CDR3aa: CASSPNPAGGSRGGYQPQHF; d_gene: NA; len: 20; v_gene: TRBV13; j_gene: TRBJ1-5
CDR3nt: TGTGCCAGCATCCGCCGGGACAGGGCGAGACACGAGCAGTACTTC; CDR3aa: CASIRRDRARHEQYF; d_gene: TRBD1; len: 15; v_gene: TRBV5-6; j_gene: TRBJ2-7
CDR3nt: TGTGCCAGCAGCTTAGGTGACAGGAACACTGAAGCTTTCTTT; CDR3aa: CASSLGDRNTEAFF; d_gene: NA; len: 14; v_gene: TRBV11-3; j_gene: TRBJ1-1
CDR3nt: TGTGCCAGCTCACCTGCAACAGAAAAACTGTTTTTT; CDR3aa: CASSPATEKLFF; d_gene: NA; len: 12; v_gene: TRBV18; j_gene: TRBJ1-4